This record concerns one TCR beta chain sequence. Its antigen is still unknown. TCRdb keeps only in-frame clones here, not all; method: immunoSEQ multiplex PCR. The sample lists 150,000 or so clones; nearly 90% were seen once. The sample is drawn from a study of radiation and T cells in renal cell carcinoma. Study-wide results and caveats: No pretreatment tumor biopsies were available for baseline clonotypes.

The sample's time point: baseline pretreatment blood. Treatment defined: 15 Gy SBRT to primary tumor, nephrectomy 4 weeks later. After SBRT, blood was collected at 2 and 4 weeks, plus baseline. Germline CDR1 reads MGHDK; CDR2 reads SYGVNS. Trimming cost V 1 base and J 3 bases, with 10 bases left between them. This CDR3 region has 15 residues. V and J are TRBV25-1 and TRBJ1-5; D is unresolved. The clonotype originates from a woman between 50 and 59 years old with renal cell carcinoma. The sample consisted of blood, taken from a patient whose treatment included radiotherapy and nephrectomy. The DNA of the CDR3 is TGTGCCAGCAGTGAATCGACCATAATCAATCAGCCCCAGCATTTT. Protein sequence: CASSESTIINQPQHF.